A single sample is the source of the 12 T cell receptor beta chains below, sequenced in a study of prognosis after radiotherapy for stage I lung cancer. Two-round multiplex PCR amplified TCR beta CDR3 from genomic DNA. Primers specific to each TRBV and TRBJ gene were used in first-round PCR. TCRdb re-called the multiplex PCR reads through MiXCR, storing one row per CDR3 protein. The data show just over 30,000 distinct CDR3 sequences, about 30% seen once. Sequences were derived from PBMCs, sampled before or after stereotactic body radiation therapy (not recorded which). The receptors derive from a donor older than 45 with non-small cell lung cancer.

This clonotype was seen at least ten times. This chain connects TRBV5-8 to TRBJ1-5; the D gene is possibly TRBD1 (5 bases). The CDR3 is 14 amino acids. Germline CDR1 SGHTS, CDR2 YDEGEE. Deletions cut 4 bases from V and 0 bases from J, with 8 bases between. In DNA form, the CDR3 reads TGTGCCAGCAGCCGGGACCTTAGCAATCAGCCCCAGCATTTT. The encoded protein is CASSRDLSNQPQHF.

This clonotype was picked up many times. The chain has TRBV3-1 and TRBJ1-5, with D perhaps matching TRBD1 (6 bases). The CDR3 has 14 amino acids. V was cut by 0 bases and J by 5 bases, with 8 bases left in between. CDR1 and CDR2 (germline): LGHDT, YNNKEL (reference sequence). CDR3 region: CASSQDGGHQPQHF. CDR3 bases: TGTGCCAGCAGCCAAGACGGGGGGCATCAGCCCCAGCATTTT.

This clonotype appeared a single time. This sequence may be a read error, since a much larger clone differs from it by one base. This sequence joins TRBV9 and TRBJ2-5; D unclear. The CDR3 is made up of 17 amino acids. The V end was cut by 4 bases, the J end by 2 bases, with 21 bases between. Germline values: CDR1 SGDLS, CDR2 YYNGEE. The CDR3 DNA is TGTGCCAGCAGCTTAAACCCGGCAGCATGGGGTCAAGAGACCCAGTACTTC. Encoded protein: CASSLNPAAWGQETQYF.

The table lists this clonotype with many counts. An end of the junction differs from the germline gene, which may be a read error. V and J are TRBV6-4 and TRBJ1-6; D uncertain. Germline V lookup: CDR1 MRHNA, CDR2 SNTAGT. This CDR3 spans 12 amino acids. This CDR3 reads CASSDYNSPLHF. The CDR3 coding sequence is TGTGCCAGCAGCGACTATAATTCACCCCTCCACTTT.

This clonotype was seen at least ten times. The V and J genes are TRBV19 and TRBJ2-1, with 11 positions matching TRBD1. The junction had 1 base not matched to a gene; V was cut back by 3 bases and J by 6 bases. The CDR3 is made up of 14 amino acids. The germline CDR1 and CDR2 sequences are LNHDA and SQIVND (reference sequence). In nucleotides, the CDR3 is TGTGCCAGTAGTATCGGGACAGGGGGCAATGAGCAGTTCTTC. This codes for CASSIGTGGNEQFF.

Judged by abundance, this clonotype is medium-sized. V gene TRBV6-2 or TRBV6-3 combines with J gene TRBJ2-2; weak D call: TRBD1 (7 bases). Deletions cut 8 bases from V and 5 bases from J, with 21 bases between. This CDR3 comprises 16 residues. Germline V CDR1 and CDR2: MNHEY, SVGEGT. The CDR3 DNA sequence: TGTGCCAGCGCACGTTTAGCAGGGGGGCTAACCGGGGAGCTGTTTTTT. Its protein product is CASARLAGGLTGELFF.

This clonotype was picked up many times. The rearrangement uses TRBV27 and TRBJ1-2; possible D gene TRBD1, 5 bases. The V end lost 6 bases, the J end lost 11 bases, and 19 bases lay between the germline ends. CDR3 length: 13 residues. Germline CDR1 MNHEY, CDR2 SMNVEV (reference sequence). CDR3 loop: CASSPGLPLDYTF. CDR3 sequence (DNA): TGTGCCAGCAGCCCGGGACTCCCTCTTGATTACACCTTC.

This clonotype was detected many times. J is TRBJ2-2 and V is TRBV5-8; D is uncertain. Germline V gene sequence: CDR1 SGHTS, CDR2 YDEGEE. The CDR3 is made up of 12 amino acids. The V and J ends lost 0 bases and 6 bases respectively, with 3 bases between them. For the CDR3, the DNA is TGTGCCAGCAGCTTGGTGCCCGGGGAGCTGTTTTTT. This sequence encodes CASSLVPGELFF.

This clonotype was picked up many times. V and J are TRBV28 and TRBJ1-3; D may be TRBD1 (5 bases). Germline CDR1 MDHEN, CDR2 SYDVKM. The V and J ends lost 8 bases and 4 bases respectively, with 12 bases between them. The CDR3 runs 13 residues. The CDR3 DNA reads TGTGCCAGCCTGGGGGGAGCCGGAAACACCATATATTTT. It codes for CASLGGAGNTIYF.

This clonotype was seen repeatedly, ten times or more. One base away lies a much larger clone, so this may be a sequencing read error. The V and J genes are TRBV12-3 or TRBV12-4 and TRBJ1-4; 7 positions match TRBD1. This CDR3 is built from 14 residues. The V gene end was trimmed by 5 bases and the J gene end by 8 bases; junction bases not matched to a gene: 8. CDR3: CASSPTGRREKLFF. CDR3 DNA: TGTGCCAGCAGTCCGACAGGGAGGAGGGAAAAACTGTTTTTT.

Many counts were recorded for this clonotype. This chain's CDR3 is CATSDLSSYNEQFF. The CDR3 region has the DNA TGTGCCACCAGTGATCTTAGCTCCTACAATGAGCAGTTCTTC. V and J are TRBV24-1 and TRBJ2-1, with D hard to call. The CDR3 has 14 residues. Looked up from germline, CDR1 is KGHDR and CDR2 is SFDVKD. V was clipped by 3 bases and J by 0 bases, with 5 bases between them.

As regards this clonotype: This may come from a read error, since a much larger clone is one base off. The CDR3 carries no conserved terminal phenylalanine or tryptophan, so it likely arises from a read error. V is TRBV2 and J is TRBJ2-5, with 8 bases matching TRBD1. The germline CDR1 and CDR2 sequences are SNHLY and FYNNEI. This CDR3 contains 13 residues. The V and J ends lost 7 bases and 3 bases, in that order; junction bases with no gene match: 4. CDR3 nucleotide sequence: TGTGCCAGCACCCCGGACAGGGAAGAGACCCAGTACCTC. Translating gives CASTPDREETQYL.